A single sample gave rise to the 29 T cell receptor beta chains below, sequenced in a study of Graves' ophthalmopathy and Graves' hyperthyroidism. TCR beta CDR3 amplification used RNA transcripts. HTBI primers primed a first-round RT-PCR, and a second-round multiplex PCR followed. TCRdb ran MiXCR on the multiplex PCR reads and lists one entry per CDR3 protein. The sample yields under 250,000 distinct CDR3 sequences, 20% to 25% seen once. Material for sequencing was peripheral blood. Receptor source: a woman aged 45-65 years with Graves' ophthalmopathy.

The chain uses TRBV30 and TRBJ2-5; D remains ambiguous. The CDR3 extends over 15 amino acids. Germline loops: CDR1 GTSNPN, CDR2 SVGIG (reference sequence). The V gene lost 3 bases and the J gene lost 2 bases, with 16 bases spanning the gap. The DNA for the CDR3 is TGTGCCTGGAGCGTAAGGACCGAAACTCAAGAGACCCAGTACTTC. Its protein is CAWSVRTETQETQYF.

This clonotype was seen many times. The chain links TRBV2 to TRBJ1-2, with TRBD1 as a possible D gene (5 bases). The germline V and J ends were trimmed by 5 bases and 6 bases, with 10 bases remaining between them. The germline V gene has CDR1 SNHLY and CDR2 FYNNEI. This CDR3 spans 12 amino acids. CDR3: CASSNRRDGYTF. The CDR3 region has the DNA TGTGCCAGCAGTAACAGGAGAGATGGCTACACCTTC.

This clonotype was counted only a few times. The genes are TRBV27 and TRBJ2-6; maybe TRBD2 (6 bases). The CDR3 covers 17 residues. Germline V gene data show CDR1 as MNHEY and CDR2 as SMNVEV (reference sequence). V was clipped by 3 bases and J by 2 bases, with 14 bases between them. The CDR3, as DNA: TGTGCCAGCAGTTTGTCTAGAGGACTAACTGGGGCCAACGTCCTGACTTTC. Translated: CASSLSRGLTGANVLTF. The full variable domain, completed using reference TRBV27 and TRBJ2-6, is EAQVTQNPRYLITVTGKKLTVTCSQNMNHEYMSWYRQDPGLGLRQIYYSMNVEVTDKGDVPEGYKVSRKEKRNFPLILESPSPNQTSLYFCASSLSRGLTGANVLTFGAGSRLTVL.

The gene calls are TRBV6-1 and TRBJ2-7; D is undetermined. Germline V gene data show CDR1 as MNHNS and CDR2 as SASEGT. The CDR3 spans 13 residues. V lost 3 bases to trimming and J lost 4 bases, with 10 bases between them. CDR3 in amino acids: CASSEAPRYEQYF. The CDR3 nucleotides read TGTGCCAGCAGTGAGGCTCCCCGGTACGAGCAGTACTTC.

The gene calls are TRBV30 and TRBJ2-3, with TRBD1 as a possible D gene (6 bases). Germline V lookup: CDR1 GTSNPN, CDR2 SVGIG (reference sequence). Trimming pared 5 bases from V and 0 bases from J, leaving 9 bases between. This CDR3 is built from 13 residues. The CDR3 loop reads CAWRQESTDTQYF. CDR3 nucleotide sequence: TGTGCCTGGCGACAGGAGAGCACAGATACGCAGTATTTT.

This clonotype has ten or more counts. J is TRBJ1-1 and V is TRBV27, with TRBD1 identical over 10 bases. V was clipped by 8 bases and J by 5 bases; unmatched bases: 2. Germline V CDR1 and CDR2: MNHEY, SMNVEV (reference sequence). This CDR3 has 12 amino acids. The CDR3 DNA reads TGTGCCAGCGGGACAGGGGTTACTGAAGCTTTCTTT. Protein sequence: CASGTGVTEAFF.

This clonotype was picked up many times. The chain combines TRBV6-5 with TRBJ2-5, with D perhaps TRBD1 or TRBD2 (6 bases each). Germline V CDR1 and CDR2: MNHEY, SVGAGI. The CDR3 has 13 residues. V dropped 10 bases and J dropped 4 bases, with 16 bases sitting between them. The CDR3 DNA is TGTGCCACCGACTTACAGGGAGGAGAGACCCAGTACTTC. It specifies CATDLQGGETQYF.

In its sample, this clonotype was seen many times. The chain is built from TRBV12-3 or TRBV12-4 and TRBJ2-7, with a possible D match to TRBD1 (6 bases). The CDR3 loop spans 14 amino acids. V lost 5 bases to trimming and J lost 0 bases, with 11 bases between them. Here the CDR3 DNA reads TGTGCCAGCAGTCAGGGGATGAGCTCCTACGAGCAGTACTTC. It specifies CASSQGMSSYEQYF.

At least ten counts were recorded for this clonotype. J is TRBJ1-1 and V is TRBV19; 9 nucleotides agree with TRBD1. Trimming at V came to 6 bases and at J to 1 base, leaving 3 bases not matched to a gene. CDR1 is LNHDA and CDR2 is SQIVND in the germline V gene (reference sequence). The CDR3 is 14 residues long. The DNA of the CDR3 is TGTGCCAGTAGGGGGGACAGGGCGAACACTGAAGCTTTCTTT. Translated: CASRGDRANTEAFF. Looking up the rest from reference TRBV19 and TRBJ1-1 gives the full variable domain: DGGITQSPKYLFRKEGQNVTLSCEQNLNHDAMYWYRQDPGQGLRLIYYSQIVNDFQKGDIAEGYSVSREKKESFPLTVTSAQKNPTAFYLCASRGDRANTEAFFGQGTRLTVV.

The table lists this clonotype with many counts. The genes are TRBV6-4 and TRBJ1-1; D uncertain. This CDR3 is built from 14 residues. With 6 bases removed from V and 0 bases from J, the gap between germline ends came to 11 bases. Germline V CDR1 and CDR2: MRHNA, SNTAGT. The CDR3 here is CASRSDPMNTEAFF. The DNA for the CDR3 is TGTGCCAGCAGATCGGACCCGATGAACACTGAAGCTTTCTTT.

On this clonotype itself: A much larger clone is a single base away; this may be a read error. V is TRBV7-2 and J is TRBJ2-7; TRBD2 agrees at 10 bases. The germline V gene encodes CDR1 SGHTA and CDR2 FQGNSA. The CDR3 length is 15 residues. CDR3: CVSSPYSSGSYEQYF. Written as DNA, the CDR3 is TGTGTCAGCAGCCCATACTCTAGCGGGAGCTACGAGCAGTACTTC.

The CDR3 reads CASSAGSGQGVGELFF. The CDR3 region has the DNA TGTGCCAGCAGCGCCGGATCGGGACAGGGGGTCGGGGAGCTGTTTTTT. The chain combines TRBV9 with TRBJ2-2; 11 bases agree with TRBD1. Germline V lookup: CDR1 SGDLS, CDR2 YYNGEE. This CDR3 comprises 16 residues. Trimming at V came to 3 bases and at J to 7 bases, leaving 8 bases not matched to a gene.

This clonotype was seen at least ten times. This sequence joins TRBV27 and TRBJ2-6, with TRBD2 matching over 7 bases. The germline gives CDR1 MNHEY, CDR2 SMNVEV (reference sequence). The CDR3 spans 17 residues. Trimming at V came to 6 bases and at J to 0 bases, leaving 8 bases not matched to a gene. The CDR3 region is CASSLSGSSSGANVLTF. The CDR3 coding sequence is TGTGCCAGCAGCCTTAGCGGGTCCAGCTCTGGGGCCAACGTCCTGACTTTC.

This clonotype was picked up many times. The chain employs TRBV5-1 and TRBJ1-6; TRBD1 aligns across 8 bases. Trimming at V came to 5 bases and at J to 9 bases, leaving 7 bases not matched to a gene. The germline gives CDR1 SGHRS, CDR2 YFSETQ. This CDR3 is 14 amino acids long. This chain's CDR3 is CASRTDREGSPLHF. CDR3 sequence (DNA): TGCGCCAGCAGGACGGACAGGGAGGGTTCACCCCTCCACTTT.

Regarding this clonotype: Given a much more abundant clone one base away, this may be a read error. The V gene is TRBV3-1, the J gene TRBJ2-7, with a possible D match to TRBD1 (5 bases). Germline V lookup: CDR1 LGHDT, CDR2 YNNKEL (reference sequence). This CDR3 is built from 16 residues. The DNA for the CDR3 is TGTGTCAGCAGCCAAGAGTCTTACAGGAGCTCCTACGAGCAGTACTTC. Its protein is CVSSQESYRSSYEQYF.

Note on this clonotype: A much larger clonotype is one base distant, so this may be a read error. This chain joins TRBV28 and TRBJ1-5; D perhaps matches TRBD1 (6 bases). The CDR3 sequence is 14 residues long. Looked up from germline, CDR1 is MDHEN and CDR2 is SYDVKM. The V end lost 8 bases, the J end lost 11 bases, and 22 bases lay between the germline ends. CDR3 sequence (DNA): TGTGCCAGCGGTGACAGGACATTCAAGGGGGCCCAGCATTTT. It translates to CASGDRTFKGAQHF.

The gene calls are TRBV20-1 and TRBJ2-7; perhaps TRBD1 as D (5 bases). The V end was cut by 5 bases, the J end by 1 base, with 18 bases between. The CDR3 is 15 residues long. From germline, CDR1 is DFQATT and CDR2 SNEGSKA (reference sequence). The CDR3 DNA reads TGCAGTGCTCAAACTGACAGTGTGCGGTCCTACGAGCAGTACTTC. This codes for CSAQTDSVRSYEQYF.

The rearrangement uses TRBV20-1 and TRBJ2-5; 9 nucleotides agree with TRBD2. The CDR3 runs 15 residues. Germline V CDR1 and CDR2: DFQATT, SNEGSKA (reference sequence). Trimming at V came to 4 bases and at J to 4 bases, leaving 10 bases not matched to a gene. CDR3 region: CSAILGGSGGETQYF. The DNA of the CDR3 is TGCAGTGCTATCCTAGGTGGTAGCGGGGGAGAGACCCAGTACTTC.

This clonotype was seen at least ten times. The rearrangement uses TRBV19 and TRBJ1-5; maybe TRBD1 (5 bases). The germline V and J ends were trimmed by 3 bases and 5 bases, with 20 bases remaining between them. Germline V gives CDR1 LNHDA, CDR2 SQIVND (reference sequence). CDR3 length: 17 residues. The CDR3 spells CASSIALLSGADQPQHF. The CDR3 bases are TGTGCCAGTAGTATCGCCCTCCTAAGTGGGGCCGATCAGCCCCAGCATTTT.

This clonotype was observed a few times. This chain joins TRBV7-2 and TRBJ2-7; 11 nucleotides line up with TRBD1. The CDR3 is 14 residues long. In germline, CDR1 is SGHTA, CDR2 FQGNSA. J was trimmed by 5 bases and V by 5 bases; bases with no gene match: 5. The CDR3 spells CASSPWTGGDEQYF. The CDR3 DNA follows: TGTGCCAGCAGCCCCTGGACAGGGGGCGACGAGCAGTACTTC.

The chain joins TRBV30 to TRBJ2-7; D is uncertain. V was clipped by 3 bases and J by 7 bases, with 13 bases between them. The CDR3 has 12 amino acids. CDR1 and CDR2 (germline): GTSNPN, SVGIG (reference sequence). The CDR3 sequence: CAWSPPFGEQYF. CDR3 bases: TGTGCCTGGAGCCCACCTTTTGGGGAGCAGTACTTC.

V gene TRBV7-9 combines with J gene TRBJ1-1; D is perhaps TRBD1 (5 bases). The CDR3 runs to 14 residues. Trimming stripped 3 bases from V and 1 base from J, with 9 bases between. Germline V gene data show CDR1 as SEHNR and CDR2 as FQNEAQ (reference sequence). This CDR3 reads CASSFAGPNTEAFF. For the CDR3, the DNA is TGTGCCAGCAGCTTCGCAGGGCCGAACACTGAAGCTTTCTTT.

Many counts were recorded for this clonotype. The chain couples TRBV19 to TRBJ1-1; TRBD1 aligns across 7 bases. CDR3 length: 14 amino acids. Germline CDR1 and CDR2: LNHDA and SQIVND (reference sequence). J lost 3 bases, V lost 5 bases, and 6 bases had no gene match. DNA of the CDR3: TGTGCCAGTAGTCGACAGGGAAGTGACACTGAAGCTTTCTTT. Its protein product is CASSRQGSDTEAFF.

The table lists this clonotype with many counts. The rearrangement links TRBV12-3 or TRBV12-4 to TRBJ2-4; D is uncertain. The CDR3 loop spans 13 amino acids. Trimming stripped 3 bases from V and 9 bases from J, with 12 bases between. CDR3 DNA: TGTGCCAGCAGTTTCACCAGGCTTGGCATTCAGTACTTC. It yields the protein CASSFTRLGIQYF.

This clonotype was detected many times. The chain is built from TRBV5-1 and TRBJ1-1; TRBD1 matches 7 bases. There are 17 residues in the CDR3. Germline CDR1 SGHRS, CDR2 YFSETQ. The J segment lost 0 bases and the V segment lost 3 bases, leaving 11 bases of the junction unmatched. CDR3 DNA: TGCGCCAGCAGCTCGCCCATGACAGGGACCATGAACACTGAAGCTTTCTTT. Protein: CASSSPMTGTMNTEAFF.

This clonotype has at least ten counts. This sequence joins TRBV28 and TRBJ1-1; the D is unclear. This CDR3 is 13 amino acids long. V lost 7 bases to trimming and J lost 1 base, with 10 bases between them. Germline loops: CDR1 MDHEN, CDR2 SYDVKM. DNA of the CDR3: TGTGCCAGCACCAGAACTGAGAACACTGAAGCTTTCTTT. This gives the protein CASTRTENTEAFF.

This clonotype was detected only a few times. The V call is TRBV3-1, the J call TRBJ1-1; TRBD1 is a possible D gene (5 bases). V lost 1 base and J 5 bases, leaving 11 bases between the germline ends. The germline V gene has CDR1 LGHDT and CDR2 YNNKEL (reference sequence). The CDR3 covers 14 residues. The CDR3 reads CASSQAPGQTEAFF. The DNA of the CDR3 is TGTGCCAGCAGCCAAGCCCCCGGACAAACTGAAGCTTTCTTT.

The V gene is TRBV6-5, the J gene TRBJ1-2, with unresolved D. Looked up from germline, CDR1 is MNHEY and CDR2 is SVGAGI. The CDR3 spans 14 residues. V lost 0 bases to trimming and J lost 2 bases, with 7 bases between them. CDR3 loop: CASSYSGGNYGYTF. CDR3 bases: TGTGCCAGCAGTTACTCGGGAGGAAACTATGGCTACACCTTC.

This chain uses TRBV29-1 with TRBJ2-5, with D perhaps TRBD1 (5 bases). CDR1 and CDR2 (germline): SQVTM, ANQGSEA. V was trimmed by 4 bases and J by 5 bases, leaving 11 bases between them. This CDR3 has 12 residues. The CDR3 loop is CSVGSGQETQYF. CDR3 bases: TGCAGCGTTGGATCAGGGCAGGAGACCCAGTACTTC.